This T cell receptor beta chain was found in a study of Ad26.COV2.S vaccination and SARS-CoV-2 variants. Study-level information: Doses of Ad26.COV2.S were injected into muscle once or twice, 56 days apart. General study findings and limits: Spike-specific CD8+ and CD4+ T cell responses reportedly showed substantial breadth after vaccination. TCR breadth and depth analyses may have underestimated total T cell responses.

CDR3 length: 11 amino acids. V was clipped by 6 bases and J by 0 bases, with 3 bases between them. In germline, CDR1 is SGHRS, CDR2 YFSETQ. Treatment noted: around 19 received Ad26.COV2.S at low or high dose, single or two shots; about 5 received placebo; per-sample allocation not given. The samples were gathered on day 63 after the first injection of vaccine or placebo. Produced via immunoSEQ multiplex PCR; TCRdb's table is partial and in-frame only. The sample holds 350,000 to 500,000 clones, more than 75% seen once. A word on this clone: The antigen remains undetermined.

The sample in question was peripheral blood, obtained in a trial of Ad26.COV2.S vaccine versus placebo. The TCR originated in a person between 18 and 60 years old who received the Ad26.COV2.S COVID-19 vaccine or a placebo. The rearrangement uses TRBV5-1 and TRBJ1-1, with no clear D. CDR3 DNA sequence: TGCGCCAGCACCCTGAACACTGAAGCTTTCTTT. As protein: CASTLNTEAFF.